This TCR beta chain is from a study of early T cells in non-severe SARS-CoV-2 infection. Study-level background: The authors sequenced bulk RNA from unsorted whole blood, leaving chains unpaired.

The germline V and J ends were trimmed by 7 bases and 4 bases, with 16 bases remaining between them. CDR3 size: 15 residues. In germline, CDR1 is LNHDA, CDR2 SQIVND (reference sequence). Tagging with unique molecular identifiers was applied to individual cDNA molecules. Each CDR3 protein is one row after TCRdb ran MiXCR on the 5' RACE reads. The sample shows roughly 93,000 distinct CDR3 sequences, roughly 14% of them seen only once. Study results and caveats: Database matching using VDJdb favored anti-spike CD8 responses, with private and CD4 specificities left missing.

This clonotype was recorded many times. The antigen remains unidentified. Sequences were obtained from whole blood. The chain recombines TRBV19 with TRBJ2-2, with D perhaps TRBD1 (5 bases). This receptor was taken from an adult who was a healthcare worker with PCR-confirmed SARS-CoV-2 infection or an uninfected control (not recorded which). CDR3 sequence: CASMVQGSSTGELFF. In DNA form, the CDR3 reads TGTGCCAGTATGGTTCAGGGAAGTTCCACCGGGGAGCTGTTTTTT.